The source of this T cell receptor (beta chain) is a study of T-cell memory formation after mild COVID-19. TCRdb fed the 5' RACE reads into MiXCR, producing one record per CDR3 protein. The repertoire holds just over 350,000 distinct CDR3 sequences, with 14% as singletons. The CDR3 is 15 residues long. Germline-derived CDR1 and CDR2 are SGHVS and FNYEAQ. V trimming: 1 base; J trimming: 1 base; junction bases outside the gene matches: 0. In its sample, this clonotype was seen a few times. This TCR came from a man between 18 and 29 years old who had mild COVID-19 (a few samples of this study predate the infection). Cell type and time point are not known. Sequenced material: PBMCs or a T cell subset sorted from them (not recorded which). The chain is built from TRBV7-6 and TRBJ1-1, with 10 nucleotides matching TRBD1. The CDR3 reads CASSLGQGANTEAFF. The CDR3 DNA is TGTGCCAGCAGCTTAGGACAGGGGGCGAACACTGAAGCTTTCTTT.